This TCR beta chain was recorded in a study of identical twins. Study-wide points: Cross-sectional statistical analysis, not tracking of the same donors, underpinned the conclusions. Sharing of beta out-of-frame sequences by twins showed a weaker excess.

V lost 3 bases, J lost 0 bases, and 21 bases lay in between. Looked up from germline, CDR1 is MGHRA and CDR2 is YSYEKL. The CDR3 length is 18 residues. TCRdb analysed the 5' RACE reads with MiXCR anew, one entry per CDR3 protein. The data hold 420,000 or so distinct CDR3 sequences, with 15% to 20% observed a single time. This clonotype has a handful of counts. Its antigen is unidentified. This chain uses TRBV4-1 with TRBJ2-7, with D possibly being TRBD2 (5 bases). The receptor was derived from a man in his forties or fifties in good health. Sample: naive T cells sorted from blood. CDR3 DNA: TGCGCCAGCAGCCACCAAACGGGCCAGCGGACCCTCTCCTACGAGCAGTACTTC. It yields the protein CASSHQTGQRTLSYEQYF.